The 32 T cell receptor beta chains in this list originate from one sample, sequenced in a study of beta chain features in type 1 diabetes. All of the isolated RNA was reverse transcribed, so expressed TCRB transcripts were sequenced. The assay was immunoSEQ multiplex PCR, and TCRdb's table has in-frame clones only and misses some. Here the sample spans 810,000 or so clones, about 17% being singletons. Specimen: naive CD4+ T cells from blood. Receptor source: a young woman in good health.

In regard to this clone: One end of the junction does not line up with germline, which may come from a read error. The chain's CDR3 is CASSLVQRDETQYF. CDR3 in DNA: TGTGCCAGCAGCTTGGTACAGAGGGACGAGACCCAGTACTTC. J is TRBJ2-5 and V is TRBV5-1; D may correspond to TRBD1 or TRBD2 (5 bases each). The CDR3 runs to 14 residues. CDR1 is SGHRS, CDR2 YFSETQ, per germline. Based on the CDR3 plus reference TRBV5-1 and TRBJ2-5, the full variable domain is KAGVTQTPRYLIKTRGQQVTLSCSPISGHRSVSWYQQTPGQGLQFLFEYFSETQRNKGNFPGRFSGRQFSNSRSEMNVSTLELGDSALYLCASSLVQRDETQYFGPGTRLLVL.

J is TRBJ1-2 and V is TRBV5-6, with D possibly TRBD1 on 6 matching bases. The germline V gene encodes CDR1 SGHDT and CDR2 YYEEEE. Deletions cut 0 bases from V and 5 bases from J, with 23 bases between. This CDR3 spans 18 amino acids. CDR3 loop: CASSLDSGQLSLSYGYTF. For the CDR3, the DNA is TGTGCCAGCAGCTTGGATTCGGGACAACTAAGTCTGTCGTATGGCTACACCTTC.

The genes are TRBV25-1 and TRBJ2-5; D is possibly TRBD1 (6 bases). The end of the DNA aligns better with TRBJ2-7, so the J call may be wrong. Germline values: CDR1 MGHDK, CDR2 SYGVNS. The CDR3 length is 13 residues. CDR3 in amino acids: CASSDWTVYEQYF. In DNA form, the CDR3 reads TGTGCCAGCAGTGATTGGACAGTCTACGAGCAGTACTTC.

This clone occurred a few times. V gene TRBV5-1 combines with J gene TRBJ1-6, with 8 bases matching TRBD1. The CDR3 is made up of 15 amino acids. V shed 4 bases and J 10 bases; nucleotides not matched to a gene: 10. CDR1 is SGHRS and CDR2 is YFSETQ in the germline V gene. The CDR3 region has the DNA TGCGCCAGCAGCCCGACAGGGGTGGGATTCTCACCCCTCCACTTT. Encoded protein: CASSPTGVGFSPLHF. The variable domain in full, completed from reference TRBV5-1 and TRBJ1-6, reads KAGVTQTPRYLIKTRGQQVTLSCSPISGHRSVSWYQQTPGQGLQFLFEYFSETQRNKGNFPGRFSGRQFSNSRSEMNVSTLELGDSALYLCASSPTGVGFSPLHFGNGTRLTVT.

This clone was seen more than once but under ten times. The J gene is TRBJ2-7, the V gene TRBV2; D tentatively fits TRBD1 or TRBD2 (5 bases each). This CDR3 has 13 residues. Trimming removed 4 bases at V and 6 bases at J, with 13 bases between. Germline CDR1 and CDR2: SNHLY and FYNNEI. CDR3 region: CASSVQGEGEQYF. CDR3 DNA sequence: TGTGCCAGCAGTGTTCAGGGAGAGGGCGAGCAGTACTTC.

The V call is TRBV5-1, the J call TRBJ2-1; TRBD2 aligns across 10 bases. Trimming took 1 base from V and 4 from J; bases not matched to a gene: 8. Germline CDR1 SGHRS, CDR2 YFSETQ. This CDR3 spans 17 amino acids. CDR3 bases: TGCGCCAGCAGCTTGCCATATACTAGCGGGACGTACAATGAGCAGTTCTTC. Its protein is CASSLPYTSGTYNEQFF. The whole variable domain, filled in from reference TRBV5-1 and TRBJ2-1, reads KAGVTQTPRYLIKTRGQQVTLSCSPISGHRSVSWYQQTPGQGLQFLFEYFSETQRNKGNFPGRFSGRQFSNSRSEMNVSTLELGDSALYLCASSLPYTSGTYNEQFFGPGTRLTVL.

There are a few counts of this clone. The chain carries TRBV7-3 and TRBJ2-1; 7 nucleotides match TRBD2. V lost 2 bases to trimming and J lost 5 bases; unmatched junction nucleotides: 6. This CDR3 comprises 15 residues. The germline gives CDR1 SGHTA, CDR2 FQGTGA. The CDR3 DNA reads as TGTGCCAGCAGCTTAGGTACTAGCGCCAACAATGAGCAGTTCTTC. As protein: CASSLGTSANNEQFF.

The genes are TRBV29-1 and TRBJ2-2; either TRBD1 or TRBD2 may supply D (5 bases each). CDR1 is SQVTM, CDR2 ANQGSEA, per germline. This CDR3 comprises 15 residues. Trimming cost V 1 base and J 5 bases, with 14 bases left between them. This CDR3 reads CSVEVGARGTGELFF. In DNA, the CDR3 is TGCAGCGTTGAAGTAGGGGCGAGGGGAACCGGGGAGCTGTTTTTT.

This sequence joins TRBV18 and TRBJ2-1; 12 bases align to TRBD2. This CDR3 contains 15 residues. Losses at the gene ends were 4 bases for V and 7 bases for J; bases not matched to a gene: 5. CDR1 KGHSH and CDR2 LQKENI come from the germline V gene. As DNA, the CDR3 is TGTGCCAGCTCACAGACTAGCGGGAGTGGGAATGAGCAGTTCTTC. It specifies CASSQTSGSGNEQFF.

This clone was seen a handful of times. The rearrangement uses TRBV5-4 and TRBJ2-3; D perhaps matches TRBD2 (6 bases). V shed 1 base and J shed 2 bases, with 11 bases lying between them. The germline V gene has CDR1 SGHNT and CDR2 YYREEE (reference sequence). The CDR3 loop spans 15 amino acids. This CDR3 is CASSLLAGNTDTQYF. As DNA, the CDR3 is TGTGCCAGCAGCTTGCTGGCGGGAAACACAGATACGCAGTATTTT.

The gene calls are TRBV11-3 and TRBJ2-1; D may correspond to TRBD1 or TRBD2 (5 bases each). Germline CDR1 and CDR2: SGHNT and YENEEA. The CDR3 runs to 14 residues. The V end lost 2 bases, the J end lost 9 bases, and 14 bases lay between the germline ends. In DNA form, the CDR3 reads TGTGCCAGCAGCTTATCAGATCGGGGCGGTGAGCAGTTCTTC. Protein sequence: CASSLSDRGGEQFF. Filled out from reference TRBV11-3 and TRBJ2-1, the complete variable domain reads EAGVVQSPRYKIIEKKQPVAFWCNPISGHNTLYWYLQNLGQGPELLIRYENEEAVDDSQLPKDRFSAERLKGVDSTLKIQPAELGDSAVYLCASSLSDRGGEQFFGPGTRLTVL.

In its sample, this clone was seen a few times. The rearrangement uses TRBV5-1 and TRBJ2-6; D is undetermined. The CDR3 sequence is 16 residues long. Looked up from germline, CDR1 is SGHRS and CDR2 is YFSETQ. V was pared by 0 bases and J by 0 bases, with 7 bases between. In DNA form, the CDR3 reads TGCGCCAGCAGCTTGGGACGTTCCTCTGGGGCCAACGTCCTGACTTTC. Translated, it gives CASSLGRSSGANVLTF. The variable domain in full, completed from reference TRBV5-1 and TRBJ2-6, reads KAGVTQTPRYLIKTRGQQVTLSCSPISGHRSVSWYQQTPGQGLQFLFEYFSETQRNKGNFPGRFSGRQFSNSRSEMNVSTLELGDSALYLCASSLGRSSGANVLTFGAGSRLTVL.

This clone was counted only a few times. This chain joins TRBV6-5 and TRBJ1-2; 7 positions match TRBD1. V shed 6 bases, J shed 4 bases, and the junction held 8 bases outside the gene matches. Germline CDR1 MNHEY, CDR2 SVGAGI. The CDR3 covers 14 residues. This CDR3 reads CASRKGQSSYGYTF. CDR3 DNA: TGTGCCAGCAGGAAGGGACAGTCATCCTATGGCTACACCTTC.

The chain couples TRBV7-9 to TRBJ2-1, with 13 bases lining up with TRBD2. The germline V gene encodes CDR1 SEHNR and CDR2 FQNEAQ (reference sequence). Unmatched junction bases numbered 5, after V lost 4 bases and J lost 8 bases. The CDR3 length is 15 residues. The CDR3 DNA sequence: TGTGCCAGCAGCTCCGGGACTAGCGGGACGTATGAGCAGTTCTTC. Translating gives CASSSGTSGTYEQFF.

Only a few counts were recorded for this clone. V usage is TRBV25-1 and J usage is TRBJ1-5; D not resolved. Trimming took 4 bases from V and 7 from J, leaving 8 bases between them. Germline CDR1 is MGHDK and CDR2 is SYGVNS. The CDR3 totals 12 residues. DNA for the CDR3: TGTGCCAGCAGTGGTGGAGGGCAGCCCCAGCATTTT. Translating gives CASSGGGQPQHF.

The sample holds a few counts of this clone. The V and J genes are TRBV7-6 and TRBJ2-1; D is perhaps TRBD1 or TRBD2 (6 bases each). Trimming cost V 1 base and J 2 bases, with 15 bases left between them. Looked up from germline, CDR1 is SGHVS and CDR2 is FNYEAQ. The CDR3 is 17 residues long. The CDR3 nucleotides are TGTGCCAGCAGCTTAGGTTCCGCGGGACAACCCTACAATGAGCAGTTCTTC. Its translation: CASSLGSAGQPYNEQFF. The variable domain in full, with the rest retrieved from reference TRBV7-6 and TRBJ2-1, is GAGVSQSPRYKVTKRGQDVALRCDPISGHVSLYWYRQALGQGPEFLTYFNYEAQQDKSGLPNDRFSAERPEGSISTLTIQRTEQRDSAMYRCASSLGSAGQPYNEQFFGPGTRLTVL.

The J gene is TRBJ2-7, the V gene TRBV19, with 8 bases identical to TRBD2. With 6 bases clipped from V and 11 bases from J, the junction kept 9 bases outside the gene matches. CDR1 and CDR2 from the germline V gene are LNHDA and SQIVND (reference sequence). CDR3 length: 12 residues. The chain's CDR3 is CASSPAGGLEYF. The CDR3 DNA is TGTGCCAGTAGCCCGGCGGGGGGACTGGAGTACTTC.

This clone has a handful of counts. CDR3 DNA: TGTGCCAGCAGTGGCCAACAGCGGACTAGCGGCTACAATGAGCAGTTCTTC. Its protein product is CASSGQQRTSGYNEQFF. The chain uses TRBV6-1 and TRBJ2-1, with 10 nucleotides matching TRBD2. V shed 4 bases, J shed 3 bases, and the junction held 9 bases outside the gene matches. The CDR3 has 17 residues. Per the germline V gene, CDR1 is MNHNS and CDR2 is SASEGT.

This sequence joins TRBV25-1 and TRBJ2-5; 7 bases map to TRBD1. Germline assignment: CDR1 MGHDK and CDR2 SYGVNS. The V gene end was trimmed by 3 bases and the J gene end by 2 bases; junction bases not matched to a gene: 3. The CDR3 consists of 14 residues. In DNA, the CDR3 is TGTGCCAGCAGTGAGGGCAGGGGGCAAGAGACCCAGTACTTC. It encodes CASSEGRGQETQYF.

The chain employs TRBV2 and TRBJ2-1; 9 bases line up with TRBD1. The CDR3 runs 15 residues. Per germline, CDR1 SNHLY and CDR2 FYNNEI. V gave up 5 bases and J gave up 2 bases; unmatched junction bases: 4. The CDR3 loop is CASSRQGGAYNEQFF. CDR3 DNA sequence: TGTGCCAGCAGTAGACAGGGGGGCGCCTACAATGAGCAGTTCTTC.

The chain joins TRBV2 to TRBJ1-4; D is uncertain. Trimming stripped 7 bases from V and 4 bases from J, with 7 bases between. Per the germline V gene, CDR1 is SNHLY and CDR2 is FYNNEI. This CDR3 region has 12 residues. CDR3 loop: CASTENNEKLFF. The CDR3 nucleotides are TGTGCCAGCACAGAGAATAATGAAAAACTGTTTTTT.

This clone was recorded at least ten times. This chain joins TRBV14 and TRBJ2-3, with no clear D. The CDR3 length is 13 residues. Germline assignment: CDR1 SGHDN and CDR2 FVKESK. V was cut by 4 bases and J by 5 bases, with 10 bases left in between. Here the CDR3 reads CASSPLRGDTQYF. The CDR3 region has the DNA TGTGCCAGCAGCCCGCTTCGTGGAGATACGCAGTATTTT.

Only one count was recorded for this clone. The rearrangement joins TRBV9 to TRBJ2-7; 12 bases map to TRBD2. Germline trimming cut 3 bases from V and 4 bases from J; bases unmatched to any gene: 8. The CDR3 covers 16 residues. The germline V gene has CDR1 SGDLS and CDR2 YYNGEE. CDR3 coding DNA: TGTGCCAGCAGCGCTACCGGACTAGCGGGAAGTTACGAGCAGTACTTC. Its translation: CASSATGLAGSYEQYF.

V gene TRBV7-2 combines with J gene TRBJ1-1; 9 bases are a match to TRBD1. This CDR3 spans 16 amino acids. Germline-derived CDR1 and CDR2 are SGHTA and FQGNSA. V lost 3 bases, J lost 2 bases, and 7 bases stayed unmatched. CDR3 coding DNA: TGTGCCAGCAGCTTCTACAGGGGGCAGGATAACACTGAAGCTTTCTTT. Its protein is CASSFYRGQDNTEAFF.

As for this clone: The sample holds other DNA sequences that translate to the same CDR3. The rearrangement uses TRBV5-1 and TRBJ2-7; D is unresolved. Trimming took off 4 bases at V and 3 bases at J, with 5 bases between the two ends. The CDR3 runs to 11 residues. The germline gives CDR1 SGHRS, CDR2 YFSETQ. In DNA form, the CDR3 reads TGCGCCAGCAGCGGAGACTACGAGCAGTACTTC. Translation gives CASSGDYEQYF.

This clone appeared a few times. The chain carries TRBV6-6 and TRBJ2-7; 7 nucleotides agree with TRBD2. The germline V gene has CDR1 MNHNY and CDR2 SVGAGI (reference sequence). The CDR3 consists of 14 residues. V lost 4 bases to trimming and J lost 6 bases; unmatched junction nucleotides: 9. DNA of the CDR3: TGTGCCAGCAGTTCGGAAGGGGAGGGGTTCGAGCAGTACTTC. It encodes CASSSEGEGFEQYF.

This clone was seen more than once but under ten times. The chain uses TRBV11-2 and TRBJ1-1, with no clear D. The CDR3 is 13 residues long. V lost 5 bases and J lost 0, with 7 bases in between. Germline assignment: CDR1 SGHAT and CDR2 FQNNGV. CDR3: CASSQHLNTEAFF. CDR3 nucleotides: TGTGCCAGCAGCCAACACCTGAACACTGAAGCTTTCTTT.

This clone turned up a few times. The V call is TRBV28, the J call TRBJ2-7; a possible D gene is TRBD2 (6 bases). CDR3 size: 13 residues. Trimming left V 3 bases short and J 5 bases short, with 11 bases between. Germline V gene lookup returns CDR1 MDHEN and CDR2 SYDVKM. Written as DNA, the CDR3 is TGTGCCAGCAGTTTTCCGGGAGCACACGAGCAGTACTTC. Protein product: CASSFPGAHEQYF.

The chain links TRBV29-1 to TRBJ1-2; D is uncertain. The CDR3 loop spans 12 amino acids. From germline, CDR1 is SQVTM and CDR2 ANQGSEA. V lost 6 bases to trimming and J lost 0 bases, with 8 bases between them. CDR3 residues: CSVTRANYGYTF. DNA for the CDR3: TGCAGCGTGACGAGGGCTAACTATGGCTACACCTTC. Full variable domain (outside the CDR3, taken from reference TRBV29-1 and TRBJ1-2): SAVISQKPSRDICQRGTSLTIQCQVDSQVTMMFWYRQQPGQSLTLIATANQGSEATYESGFVIDKFPISRPNLTFSTLTVSNMSPEDSSIYLCSVTRANYGYTFGSGTRLTVV.

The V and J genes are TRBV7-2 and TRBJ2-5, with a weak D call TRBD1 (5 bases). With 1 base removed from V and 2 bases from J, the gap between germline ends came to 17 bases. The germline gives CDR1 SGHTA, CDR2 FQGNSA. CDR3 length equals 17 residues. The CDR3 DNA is TGTGCCAGCAGCTTAGAAGGGGCTTGGGCAGCACAAGAGACCCAGTACTTC. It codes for CASSLEGAWAAQETQYF. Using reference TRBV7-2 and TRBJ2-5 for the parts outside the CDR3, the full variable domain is GAGVSQSPSNKVTEKGKDVELRCDPISGHTALYWYRQSLGQGLEFLIYFQGNSAPDKSGLPSDRFSAERTGGSVSTLTIQRTQQEDSAVYLCASSLEGAWAAQETQYFGPGTRLLVL.

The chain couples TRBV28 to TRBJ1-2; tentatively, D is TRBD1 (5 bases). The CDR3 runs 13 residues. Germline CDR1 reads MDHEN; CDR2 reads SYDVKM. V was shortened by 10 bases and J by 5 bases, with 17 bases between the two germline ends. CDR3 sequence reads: CATFDSMLYGYTF. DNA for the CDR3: TGTGCCACGTTCGACAGCATGCTGTATGGCTACACCTTC.

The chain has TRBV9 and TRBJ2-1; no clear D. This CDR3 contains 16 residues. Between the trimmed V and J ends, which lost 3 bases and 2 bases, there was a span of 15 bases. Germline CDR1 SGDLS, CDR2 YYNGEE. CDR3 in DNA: TGTGCCAGCAGCGCCCAGCGACTGGAGACCTACAATGAGCAGTTCTTC. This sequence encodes CASSAQRLETYNEQFF.